One and the same sample provided the 21 T cell receptor beta chains below, sequenced in a study of cytomegalovirus exposure and HLA in healthy donors. The PCR had 60 Vbeta and 13 Jbeta primers. Some clones are missing from TCRdb's copy, which holds only in-frame ones; the method was immunoSEQ multiplex PCR. This table has about 140,000 clones, 70% to 85% appearing once. Material: PBMCs. These TCRs come from a male donor in good health and CMV-seronegative.

The CDR3 nucleotides read TGCGCCAGCAGCCAAGCCTTCGGGGGGATGACTGAAGCTTTCTTT. Translated, it gives CASSQAFGGMTEAFF. This rearrangement joins TRBV4-3 to TRBJ1-1; maybe TRBD1 (5 bases). The CDR3 length is 15 residues. Deletions cut 1 base from V and 5 bases from J, with 14 bases between. Germline loops: CDR1 LGHNA, CDR2 YSLEER.

The chain carries TRBV5-6 and TRBJ1-5; 7 nucleotides agree with TRBD1. V trimming: 4 bases; J trimming: 5 bases; junction bases outside the gene matches: 9. CDR3 length: 15 residues. Germline assignment: CDR1 SGHDT and CDR2 YYEEEE. CDR3 loop: CASSQGGVGHQPQHF. CDR3 nucleotides: TGTGCCAGCAGCCAGGGGGGAGTCGGACATCAGCCCCAGCATTTT. Variable domain in full (rest from reference TRBV5-6 and TRBJ1-5): DAGVTQSPTHLIKTRGQQVTLRCSPKSGHDTVSWYQQALGQGPQFIFQYYEEEERQRGNFPDRFSGHQFPNYSSELNVNALLLGDSALYLCASSQGGVGHQPQHFGDGTRLSIL.

V usage is TRBV19 and J usage is TRBJ2-7, with D tentatively TRBD1 (6 bases). V lost 6 bases, J lost 3 bases, and 18 bases lay in between. The germline gives CDR1 LNHDA, CDR2 SQIVND (reference sequence). CDR3 length: 15 amino acids. The chain's CDR3 is CASRGRTVGVYEQYF. DNA for the CDR3: TGTGCCAGTAGGGGTCGGACAGTGGGAGTCTACGAGCAGTACTTC.

The chain employs TRBV10-3 and TRBJ2-3; 10 bases agree with TRBD2. The CDR3 length is 16 residues. Germline-derived CDR1 and CDR2 are ENHRY and SYGVKD. With 6 bases clipped from V and 5 bases from J, the junction kept 11 bases outside the gene matches. DNA of the CDR3: TGTGCCATCAGGGAGCAAGCGGGGGGGTTTGGAGATACGCAGTATTTT. As protein: CAIREQAGGFGDTQYF.

This clone was detected a few times. The chain recombines TRBV13 with TRBJ2-1; 11 bases match TRBD1. The CDR3 contains 15 residues. The germline CDR1 and CDR2 sequences are PRHDT and FYEKMQ (reference sequence). The V segment lost 4 bases and the J segment 8 bases; nucleotides outside the gene matches: 7. CDR3 protein: CASSSSGTGGYEQFF. CDR3 nucleotides: TGTGCCAGCAGCTCCTCCGGGACAGGGGGTTATGAGCAGTTCTTC. Full variable domain (rest looked up from reference TRBV13 and TRBJ2-1): AAGVIQSPRHLIKEKRETATLKCYPIPRHDTVYWYQQGPGQDPQFLISFYEKMQSDKGSIPDRFSAQQFSDYHSELNMSSLELGDSALYFCASSSSGTGGYEQFFGPGTRLTVL.

V usage is TRBV27 and J usage is TRBJ1-2, with D unresolved. V lost 3 bases, J lost 7 bases, and 12 bases lay in between. Germline V lookup: CDR1 MNHEY, CDR2 SMNVEV (reference sequence). This CDR3 is built from 13 residues. CDR3 loop: CASSLGNRFGYTF. CDR3 sequence (DNA): TGTGCCAGCAGTTTGGGCAATCGGTTTGGCTACACCTTC.

The chain joins TRBV10-3 to TRBJ2-7; D gene unclear. CDR1 is ENHRY and CDR2 is SYGVKD in the germline V gene. Trimming removed 4 bases from V and 4 bases from J, with 5 bases in between. CDR3 length: 11 amino acids. The DNA for the CDR3 is TGTGCCATCAGTGGCAGTTACGAGCAGTACTTC. Amino acid sequence: CAISGSYEQYF.

V gene TRBV19 combines with J gene TRBJ2-1; 9 nucleotides match TRBD2. Germline V lookup: CDR1 LNHDA, CDR2 SQIVND (reference sequence). This CDR3 contains 13 residues. After removal of 6 bases from V and 13 bases from J, the junction contained 10 bases not matched to a gene. The CDR3 DNA reads TGTGCCAGTAGATTACCGGGACTAGCAGTTCAGTTCTTC. Translated: CASRLPGLAVQFF. The complete variable domain, with remaining parts taken from reference TRBV19 and TRBJ2-1, reads DGGITQSPKYLFRKEGQNVTLSCEQNLNHDAMYWYRQDPGQGLRLIYYSQIVNDFQKGDIAEGYSVSREKKESFPLTVTSAQKNPTAFYLCASRLPGLAVQFFGPGTRLTVL.

The chain couples TRBV30 to TRBJ2-7; D is perhaps TRBD2 (5 bases). Trimming removed 1 base at V and 1 base at J, with 8 bases between. The length of the CDR3 is 13 residues. Germline values: CDR1 GTSNPN, CDR2 SVGIG (reference sequence). The CDR3 DNA is TGTGCCTGGAGTGGGGGAGTGTCCTACGAGCAGTACTTC. Protein: CAWSGGVSYEQYF.

The chain links TRBV6-1 to TRBJ2-2; D is possibly TRBD2 (5 bases). The germline V gene encodes CDR1 MNHNS and CDR2 SASEGT. The ends were cut back, 5 bases at V and 6 bases at J, with 10 bases in the middle. CDR3 length equals 13 residues. This CDR3 is CASSLLVSGELFF. In nucleotides, the CDR3 is TGTGCCAGCAGTCTACTAGTTTCCGGGGAGCTGTTTTTT.

The chain combines TRBV5-1 with TRBJ2-5; TRBD1 aligns across 10 bases. Germline V lookup: CDR1 SGHRS, CDR2 YFSETQ. CDR3 length: 15 residues. V shed 8 bases and J 3 bases; nucleotides not matched to a gene: 10. CDR3 region: CASTEAGTGEETQYF. The CDR3 DNA reads TGCGCCAGTACGGAAGCCGGGACAGGGGAAGAGACCCAGTACTTC.

This clone was seen only a few times. This chain uses TRBV6-1 with TRBJ2-7; TRBD1 is a possible D gene (5 bases). The length of the CDR3 is 16 residues. Germline assignment: CDR1 MNHNS and CDR2 SASEGT. V was shortened by 2 bases and J by 9 bases, with 23 bases between the two germline ends. In nucleotides, the CDR3 is TGTGCCAGCAGTGAACTCCAACAGGTTTTAAGTAACGTGCAGTACTTC. This gives the protein CASSELQQVLSNVQYF.

The chain uses TRBV30 and TRBJ2-7; the match to TRBD2 covers 8 bases. The CDR3 has 13 residues. Germline-derived CDR1 and CDR2 are GTSNPN and SVGIG (reference sequence). J gave up 3 bases and V 7 bases, and 8 bases lay outside the gene matches. The CDR3 nucleotides are TGTGCCTCGAGGGCGGGGGGCTACTACGAGCAGTACTTC. This gives the protein CASRAGGYYEQYF. Full variable domain (remainder filled in from reference TRBV30 and TRBJ2-7): SQTIHQWPATLVQPVGSPLSLECTVEGTSNPNLYWYRQAAGRGLQLLFYSVGIGQISSEVPQNLSASRPQDRQFILSSKKLLLSDSGFYLCASRAGGYYEQYFGPGTRLTVT.

The CDR3 DNA sequence: TGTGCCAGCAGCTCACAGACAGGGGAGACTTATGGCTACACCTTC. Its protein product is CASSSQTGETYGYTF. The chain couples TRBV7-9 to TRBJ1-2, with TRBD1 identical over 8 bases. The V segment lost 4 bases and the J segment 5 bases; nucleotides outside the gene matches: 9. The CDR3 has 15 residues. Per germline, CDR1 SEHNR and CDR2 FQNEAQ (reference sequence).

The chain links TRBV6-5 to TRBJ2-5, with D perhaps matching TRBD2 (6 bases). The germline V gene has CDR1 MNHEY and CDR2 SVGAGI. The CDR3 extends over 16 amino acids. V lost 0 bases and J lost 5, with 16 bases in between. This CDR3 is CASSYSPAGISETQYF. For the CDR3, the DNA is TGTGCCAGCAGTTACTCCCCCGCGGGGATTTCGGAGACCCAGTACTTC.

The chain couples TRBV7-3 to TRBJ2-1; 11 nucleotides agree with TRBD2. V lost 4 bases, J lost 9 bases, and 11 bases stayed unmatched. CDR3 size: 16 residues. The germline V gene encodes CDR1 SGHTA and CDR2 FQGTGA. The CDR3 DNA sequence: TGTGCCAGCAGCTCTCTAGCGGGAGGAGTTGGTAGTGAGCAGTTCTTC. Its protein product is CASSSLAGGVGSEQFF.

The chain recombines TRBV4-2 with TRBJ1-5; D possibly corresponds to TRBD1 (6 bases). The CDR3 contains 17 residues. V was shortened by 1 base and J by 5 bases, with 18 bases between the two germline ends. The germline gives CDR1 LGHNA, CDR2 YNFKEQ. The CDR3 reads CASSQVVGDTIYQPQHF. The DNA of the CDR3 is TGTGCCAGCAGCCAAGTTGTAGGGGACACTATCTATCAGCCCCAGCATTTT.

This clone was detected once. The chain uses TRBV27 and TRBJ1-5; D possibly corresponds to TRBD1 (6 bases). Trimming removed 4 bases from V and 3 bases from J, with 7 bases in between. The CDR3 spans 13 residues. The germline CDR1 and CDR2 sequences are MNHEY and SMNVEV (reference sequence). In nucleotides, the CDR3 is TGTGCCAGCAGTTGGACAGTCAATCAGCCCCAGCATTTT. Protein product: CASSWTVNQPQHF.

V gene TRBV28 combines with J gene TRBJ1-3; 7 nucleotides align to TRBD1. V shed 4 bases, J shed 3 bases, and the junction held 3 bases outside the gene matches. This CDR3 comprises 14 residues. Germline CDR1 and CDR2: MDHEN and SYDVKM. The CDR3 protein is CASSSTGFGNTIYF. CDR3 in DNA: TGTGCCAGCAGTTCGACAGGGTTTGGAAACACCATATATTTT.

The chain is built from TRBV2 and TRBJ1-5, with TRBD1 matching 7 bases. This CDR3 comprises 14 residues. The germline V gene encodes CDR1 SNHLY and CDR2 FYNNEI. V lost 5 bases to trimming and J lost 3 bases; unmatched junction nucleotides: 4. CDR3 loop: CASSYRGHNQPQHF. The CDR3 DNA reads as TGTGCCAGCAGTTACAGGGGCCACAATCAGCCCCAGCATTTT.

V and J are TRBV5-6 and TRBJ2-7; tentative D call: TRBD2 (5 bases). V lost 3 bases, J lost 0 bases, and 10 bases lay in between. This CDR3 region has 14 residues. Germline CDR1 and CDR2: SGHDT and YYEEEE. In nucleotides, the CDR3 is TGTGCCAGCAGCTGGGCTACTAGCTCCTACGAGCAGTACTTC. This sequence encodes CASSWATSSYEQYF.